One T cell receptor (beta chain) is described in this entry. Its antigen is unknown. The extraction recovered at least 6 micrograms of total RNA per sample. With a J-beta primer mix and a sample-barcoded 5' primer, a second PCR ran about 7 to 12 cycles. With 12 random nucleotides, a template-switch adaptor tagged each individual cDNA molecule. Via MiXCR, TCRdb re-called the 5' RACE reads, giving one row per CDR3 protein. The sample has some 1.5 million distinct CDR3 sequences, roughly 43% seen once. The CDR3 is 17 amino acids. Trimming pared 5 bases from V and 0 bases from J, leaving 18 bases between. Per the germline V gene, CDR1 is SGHVS and CDR2 is FQNEAQ. This sample is drawn from a study of blood T cells in healthy people across ages. Notes on the study in general: Observed TCR beta diversity per million T cells went down as age went up. This fall followed a roughly linear course with age.

This TCR derives from a woman aged 18-29 years in good health. J is TRBJ2-3 and V is TRBV7-8, with D perhaps TRBD1 or TRBD2 (7 bases each). Sequences were obtained from blood. The CDR3 region has the DNA TGTGCCAGCAGCCTAAGGGGGCGGGGGACTAGCACAGATACGCAGTATTTT. It is translated as CASSLRGRGTSTDTQYF.